Listed below are T cell receptor beta chains from one sample, sequenced in a study of blood T cell repertoires in COVID-19. Assay: immunoSEQ multiplex PCR; the TCRdb copy retains only in-frame clones and omits some. The sample yields roughly 150,000 clones, approximately 84% seen once. The sample taken for sequencing was PBMCs or T cells enriched from blood (not recorded which). Receptors originate from a woman aged 18-29 years who had been exposed to COVID-19. CDR3s include the opening cysteine and the closing phenylalanine or tryptophan. D genes are given only for firm matches. Not every row has a clone size; where given, it reads once, few, many or a size class.

DNA	CDR3	size	V	D	J
TGTGCCAGCAGCCCGACAGCCGGCTATGGCTACACCTTC	CASSPTAGYGYTF	once	TRBV28	NA	TRBJ1-2
TGTGCCACCAGCAGAGGGGACAGGGGGCGAACCTACGAGCAGTACTTC	CATSRGDRGRTYEQYF	NA	TRBV15	TRBD1	TRBJ2-7
TGCGCCAGCAGCCAAGATCAAGTGGCAGTAGCCAAAAACATTCAGTACTTC	CASSQDQVAVAKNIQYF	few	TRBV4-1	NA	TRBJ2-4
TGTGCCAGCAGCTTAGTTACTAGCGGGAGTGGAGAGACCCAGTACTTC	CASSLVTSGSGETQYF	NA	TRBV11-2	TRBD2	TRBJ2-5
TGTGCCAGCAGTTTGCTGATGAGGCCTGAAGCTTTCTTT	CASSLLMRPEAFF	NA	TRBV28	NA	TRBJ1-1
TGTGCCAGTAGTATTATGGCTAGCGGGAAGGAGACCCAGTACTTC	CASSIMASGKETQYF	NA	TRBV19	TRBD2	TRBJ2-5
TGTGCCAGTAGTACAGGGTTCTTTAGGGACACTGAAGCTTTCTTT	CASSTGFFRDTEAFF	NA	TRBV19	NA	TRBJ1-1
TGTGCCAGCAGCTTAACGGGAGGGCCAGACCACGAGCAGTACTTC	CASSLTGGPDHEQYF	NA	TRBV7-2	TRBD2	TRBJ2-7
TGTGCCAGCAGCTTTGACCCTACTAGCGGGAGGGCGGTGGATACGCAGTATTTT	CASSFDPTSGRAVDTQYF	NA	TRBV7-8	TRBD2	TRBJ2-3
TGTGCCAGCAGTTTCAATGGACAGGGTGGGGAAGAGCAGTACTTC	CASSFNGQGGEEQYF	NA	TRBV27	TRBD1	TRBJ2-7
TGTGCCAGCAGCCGGGACAGGGGGAATTCACCCCTCCACTTT	CASSRDRGNSPLHF	few	TRBV6-4	TRBD1	TRBJ1-6
TGTGCCACCAGCAGAGACACGACAGGGAATGATGGCTACACCTTC	CATSRDTTGNDGYTF	NA	TRBV15	TRBD1	TRBJ1-2
TGTGCCTGGAGTGGACAGCGAAACACTGAAGCTTTCTTT	CAWSGQRNTEAFF	NA	TRBV30	NA	TRBJ1-1
TGTGCCAGCAGATGGCAGAAGAACACTGAAGCTTTCTTT	CASRWQKNTEAFF	NA	TRBV21-1	NA	TRBJ1-1
TGTGCCAGCAGCTTGGGGCTCTCTGGAAACACCATATATTTT	CASSLGLSGNTIYF	NA	TRBV5-5	NA	TRBJ1-3
TGTGCCACCAGCATCATGAGAGTTACCAAAGAGACCCAGTACTTC	CATSIMRVTKETQYF	NA	TRBV15	NA	TRBJ2-5
TGTGCCAGCAGTTACCTGGACAGGAGATTCTATGGCTACACCTTC	CASSYLDRRFYGYTF	NA	TRBV6-2/TRBV6-3	TRBD1	TRBJ1-2
TGCGCCAGCAGCTTTCGACGACTAGCGGATGAGCAGTACTTC	CASSFRRLADEQYF	NA	TRBV5-1	TRBD2	TRBJ2-7
TGCGCCAGCAGCCAAGACAGGGGACGAGACACCATATATTTT	CASSQDRGRDTIYF	NA	TRBV4-1	NA	TRBJ1-3
TGTGCCACCCGGTTATATAATTCACCCCTCCACTTT	CATRLYNSPLHF	NA	TRBV28	NA	TRBJ1-6
TGTGCCAGTAGTCTCCGCGGGCTAGGGAACAATGAGCAGTTCTTC	CASSLRGLGNNEQFF	once	TRBV19	NA	TRBJ2-1
TGTGCCAGCAGTACCGGGACAGGGCACCACGAGCAGTACTTC	CASSTGTGHHEQYF	NA	TRBV6-5	TRBD1	TRBJ2-7
TGCGCCAGCGGACTAGCGGGATCCTACGAGCAGTACTTC	CASGLAGSYEQYF	NA	TRBV5-1	TRBD2	TRBJ2-7
TGCAGCCACCGTTTCGGGGATGCTGAGCAGTTCTTC	CSHRFGDAEQFF	many	TRBV29-1	NA	TRBJ2-1
TGTGCCAGCAGTTCAACAGGGGGTTTAAGCAATCAGCCCCAGCATTTT	CASSSTGGLSNQPQHF	once	TRBV27	TRBD1	TRBJ1-5
TGCGCCAGCAGCCGACAGGGGACAGATACTAACTATGGCTACACCTTC	CASSRQGTDTNYGYTF	once	TRBV5-1	TRBD1	TRBJ1-2
TGTGCCAGCTCACCTCAGGGGGACACTGAAGCTTTCTTT	CASSPQGDTEAFF	few	TRBV18	TRBD1	TRBJ1-1
TGTGCCAGCAGCTTAGTTCTAGCGGAGCAAGAGACCCAGTACTTC	CASSLVLAEQETQYF	NA	TRBV7-2	TRBD2	TRBJ2-5
TGTGCCAGCAGTAGAGGACAGGGGACTTATGGCTACACCTTC	CASSRGQGTYGYTF	NA	TRBV28	TRBD1	TRBJ1-2
TGTGCCAGCAGCTTAGACAGGGGCGCTGGCTACACCTTC	CASSLDRGAGYTF	NA	TRBV7-2	TRBD1	TRBJ1-2
TGCGCCAGCAGCTTCGACAGGGAGTTCTACGAGCAGTACTTC	CASSFDREFYEQYF	NA	TRBV5-1	TRBD1	TRBJ2-7
TGTGCCAGTAGTATGGCAGGGGGTTACGAGCAGTACTTC	CASSMAGGYEQYF	NA	TRBV19	TRBD1	TRBJ2-7
TGTGCCAGCCTATCTCCGGCTAGTGGCACCGGGGAGCTGTTTTTT	CASLSPASGTGELFF	NA	TRBV27	NA	TRBJ2-2
TGTGCCAGCAGCTTAGCGGCGACTAGCGGGAGCTACGAGCAGTACTTC	CASSLAATSGSYEQYF	NA	TRBV7-8	TRBD2	TRBJ2-7
TGTGCCAGCAGCTTAAGACAGAGCGGGAGGTTCCCTAGCACAGATACGCAGTATTTT	CASSLRQSGRFPSTDTQYF	NA	TRBV7-8	TRBD2	TRBJ2-3
TGTGCCAGCAGTTTCTCCGGGACAGGGGATTCACCCCTCCACTTT	CASSFSGTGDSPLHF	NA	TRBV27	TRBD1	TRBJ1-6
TGTGCCACCAGCAGAGGCGGGACAGGAACCGAGCAGTACTTC	CATSRGGTGTEQYF	NA	TRBV15	TRBD1	TRBJ2-7
TGTGCCAGTAGAGTCGACGGGAGGGCCACCACCGGGGAGCTGTTTTTT	CASRVDGRATTGELFF	NA	TRBV19	TRBD2	TRBJ2-2
TGTGCCAGCAGCCGCGGAGGAGGACAGGGCCACGAGCAGTACTTC	CASSRGGGQGHEQYF	NA	TRBV5-4	TRBD1	TRBJ2-7
TGTGCCAGCAGTTACACAGGGACCTCTTATAGCAATCAGCCCCAGCATTTT	CASSYTGTSYSNQPQHF	NA	TRBV6-2/TRBV6-3	NA	TRBJ1-5
TGTGCCAGCAGTGATAACGGGGTAGACTACACCTTC	CASSDNGVDYTF	few	TRBV25-1	NA	TRBJ1-2
TGTGCCAGCAGCCAAGCATTAGCCAGCACCTACGAGCAGTACTTC	CASSQALASTYEQYF	NA	TRBV4-2	NA	TRBJ2-7
TGTGCCAGCAGCTTAGACCCCGGGAGGGCCTACAATGAGCAGTTCTTC	CASSLDPGRAYNEQFF	NA	TRBV7-6	TRBD2	TRBJ2-1
TGTGCCAGCAGCTTAGGCCAGGCCTCTGGAAACACCATATATTTT	CASSLGQASGNTIYF	NA	TRBV11-2	NA	TRBJ1-3
TGTGCCAGCAGACCGAGAAGCGATGGCTACACCTTC	CASRPRSDGYTF	NA	TRBV12-3/TRBV12-4	NA	TRBJ1-2
TGTGCCAGCAGCGGGGGACAGACCCCCAATCAGCCCCAGCATTTT	CASSGGQTPNQPQHF	NA	TRBV7-2	TRBD1	TRBJ1-5
TGTGCCAGCAGTTCAATGGACAGGCTGAATCAGCCCCAGCATTTT	CASSSMDRLNQPQHF	NA	TRBV6-2/TRBV6-3	TRBD1	TRBJ1-5
TGTGCCATCAGTGACCCCGTAGCGTTAGCCTACAATGAGCAGTTCTTC	CAISDPVALAYNEQFF	NA	TRBV10-3	NA	TRBJ2-1
TGTGCCAGCAGCGTAACAGGGAATTCACCCCTCCACTTT	CASSVTGNSPLHF	NA	TRBV9	NA	TRBJ1-6
TGTGCCTGGTGTCAGGGTTCCTATAATTCACCCCTCCACTTT	CAWCQGSYNSPLHF	NA	TRBV30	NA	TRBJ1-6
TGTGCCACCAGTGTCCGCGCCGGGGAGCTGTTTTTT	CATSVRAGELFF	NA	TRBV24-1	NA	TRBJ2-2